The 13 T cell receptor beta chains listed next were all sequenced from one sample in a study of immune characterization of retroperitoneal liposarcoma. MiXCR, applied by TCRdb to the PCR reads, yields one record per CDR3 protein. The sample has more than 9,000 distinct CDR3 sequences; under 35% are singletons. Sequencing used tumor tissue. The receptors were sampled from a female donor with retroperitoneal liposarcoma.

The V gene is TRBV7-8, the J gene TRBJ1-4; D remains ambiguous. Looked up from germline, CDR1 is SGHVS and CDR2 is FQNEAQ. V was clipped by 2 bases and J by 0 bases, with 7 bases between them. There are 15 residues in the CDR3. The CDR3 DNA sequence: TGTGCCAGCAGCTTAAGCGGGGCAACTAATGAAAAACTGTTTTTT. It encodes CASSLSGATNEKLFF.

The chain uses TRBV6-1 and TRBJ1-2; tentatively, D is TRBD1 (5 bases). The V and J ends lost 6 bases and 8 bases respectively, with 16 bases between them. CDR1 and CDR2 from the germline V gene are MNHNS and SASEGT. CDR3 size: 13 residues. CDR3 loop: CASRESGPGGYTF. In DNA form, the CDR3 reads TGTGCCAGCAGAGAATCAGGGCCGGGGGGCTACACCTTC.

The chain is built from TRBV6-6 and TRBJ2-5; maybe TRBD2 (6 bases). The J call could be wrong; TRBJ2-1 is a better fit for the DNA end. This CDR3 is 15 amino acids long. CDR1 is MNHNY and CDR2 is SVGAGI in the germline V gene (reference sequence). The CDR3 DNA is TGTGCCAGCAGTTACTCCCTCGGGAGTGAGGATGAGCAGTTCTTC. This encodes CASSYSLGSEDEQFF.

This chain uses TRBV7-3 with TRBJ2-5, with D tentatively TRBD2 (6 bases). The closer fit of TRBJ2-7 to the DNA end suggests the J call may be wrong. Germline V gene sequence: CDR1 SGHTA, CDR2 FQGTGA. The CDR3 has 15 residues. Here the CDR3 reads CASSHLTGDNYEQYF. As DNA, the CDR3 is TGTGCCAGCAGCCACCTCACGGGAGATAACTACGAGCAGTACTTC.

The CDR3 loop is CASSERGSREAFF. CDR3 bases: TGTGCCAGCAGTGAAAGGGGGAGCCGTGAAGCTTTCTTT. The chain links TRBV6-1 to TRBJ1-1, with D possibly TRBD1 on 6 matching bases. Trimming shortened V by 2 bases and J by 7 bases, and 11 bases separated the two germline ends. Germline CDR1 MNHNS, CDR2 SASEGT. CDR3 length equals 13 residues.

The chain carries TRBV10-2 and TRBJ1-2; D gene uncertain. Looked up from germline, CDR1 is WSHSY and CDR2 is SAAADI. V lost 10 bases and J lost 6, with 21 bases in between. The CDR3 is 14 residues long. The CDR3 coding sequence is TGCGCCACCTCACCCACTACGTTGAGGGATGGCTACACCTTC. Amino acids: CATSPTTLRDGYTF.

In this sample, this clonotype turned up many times. The CDR3 is CASSFYSGRGEQYF. In DNA form, the CDR3 reads TGTGCCAGCAGTTTCTATAGCGGGAGAGGGGAGCAGTACTTC. This sequence joins TRBV6-1 and TRBJ2-5, with 9 nucleotides matching TRBD2. The V gene's germline CDR1 is MNHNS and CDR2 SASEGT. This CDR3 has 14 amino acids. Trimming at V came to 5 bases and at J to 11 bases, leaving 12 bases not matched to a gene.

This clonotype has ten or more counts. The V gene is TRBV6-1, the J gene TRBJ2-5, with D perhaps TRBD2 (5 bases). CDR3 length: 13 amino acids. The ends were cut back, 5 bases at V and 5 bases at J, with 12 bases in the middle. Per germline, CDR1 MNHNS and CDR2 SASEGT. The CDR3 protein is CASSLRAVETQYF. DNA of the CDR3: TGTGCCAGCAGTTTGAGGGCGGTGGAGACCCAGTACTTC.

The V call is TRBV27, the J call TRBJ2-1; D gene ambiguous. The CDR3 spans 14 residues. Per germline, CDR1 MNHEY and CDR2 SMNVEV (reference sequence). Trimming took off 3 bases at V and 10 bases at J, with 16 bases between the two ends. Here the CDR3 DNA reads TGTGCCAGCAGTTTGTCGTTTCTGTCCTACGAGCAGTTCTTC. It codes for CASSLSFLSYEQFF.

Only a few counts were recorded for this clonotype. The J gene is TRBJ1-4, the V gene TRBV6-1; no clear D gene. Trimming shortened V by 10 bases and J by 5 bases, and 14 bases separated the two germline ends. Germline CDR1 reads MNHNS; CDR2 reads SASEGT. The CDR3 spans 13 residues. Written as DNA, the CDR3 is TGTGCCACTAAGAAGTGGGAAAATGAAAAACTGTTTTTT. Residues: CATKKWENEKLFF.

This clonotype is deemed medium-sized. The gene calls are TRBV12-3 or TRBV12-4 and TRBJ2-5, with unresolved D. V was clipped by 3 bases and J by 4 bases, with 12 bases between them. The CDR3 is 14 amino acids. This CDR3 is CASSLGWNRETQYF. CDR3 sequence (DNA): TGTGCCAGCAGTTTGGGCTGGAACCGAGAGACCCAGTACTTC.

This clonotype is medium-sized (0.01 to 0.1%) in the sample. The chain employs TRBV7-3 and TRBJ2-2; the D is unclear. Trimming pared 2 bases from V and 2 bases from J, leaving 9 bases between. From germline, CDR1 is SGHTA and CDR2 FQGTGA. The CDR3 covers 15 residues. The CDR3 spells CASSLLGGNTGELFF. The DNA of the CDR3 is TGTGCCAGCAGCTTACTAGGTGGAAACACCGGGGAGCTGTTTTTT.

This chain uses TRBV12-3 or TRBV12-4 with TRBJ1-5; 7 positions match TRBD1. Trimming at V came to 3 bases and at J to 7 bases, leaving 9 bases not matched to a gene. The CDR3 sequence is 15 residues long. The CDR3 DNA reads as TGTGCCAGCAGTTTTAAAGGGGGCGGACAGCAGCCCCAGCATTTT. Translation gives CASSFKGGGQQPQHF.